One sample yielded the 4 T cell receptor beta chains listed below, sequenced in a study of blood T cell repertoires in COVID-19. Repertoires were generated with immunoSEQ multiplex PCR, while TCRdb's copy carries only in-frame clones and drops some. Among around 220,000 clones listed, 84% were seen once. Sequencing was done on a sample of peripheral blood. These receptors originate from a woman older than 75 with COVID-19, enrolled during active disease.

CDR3: CASSLEGTGGETQYF. The CDR3 DNA is TGCGCCAGCAGCTTGGAGGGGACAGGGGGAGAGACCCAGTACTTC. The rearrangement links TRBV5-1 to TRBJ2-5, with TRBD1 matching 11 bases. The CDR3 runs 15 residues. Losses at the gene ends were 0 bases for V and 4 bases for J; bases not matched to a gene: 2. Germline V gene sequence: CDR1 SGHRS, CDR2 YFSETQ.

This clone has more than one count but fewer than ten. The V call is TRBV5-1, the J call TRBJ1-2; D not resolved. V lost 5 bases and J 8 bases, leaving 16 bases between the germline ends. CDR3 length: 13 amino acids. Germline V gene lookup returns CDR1 SGHRS and CDR2 YFSETQ. The CDR3 loop is CASSLELGEGYTF. The CDR3 coding sequence is TGCGCCAGCAGTTTAGAGCTCGGGGAAGGCTACACCTTC.

The V gene is TRBV6-5, the J gene TRBJ1-5; the match to TRBD1 covers 10 bases. Per the germline V gene, CDR1 is MNHEY and CDR2 is SVGAGI. The junction had 4 bases not matched to a gene; V was cut back by 7 bases and J by 4 bases. The CDR3 loop spans 14 amino acids. CDR3 DNA: TGTGCCAGCACCTGGACAGGGGGTAATCAGCCCCAGCATTTT. Encoded protein: CASTWTGGNQPQHF.

The gene calls are TRBV6-5 and TRBJ1-6; no definite D call. The ends were cut back, 2 bases at V and 9 bases at J, with 11 bases in the middle. The CDR3 runs 14 residues. Germline lookup yields CDR1 MNHEY and CDR2 SVGAGI. The CDR3 nucleotides read TGTGCCAGCAGTTACCCGGGAGGGTCTTCACCCCTCCACTTT. Protein: CASSYPGGSSPLHF.